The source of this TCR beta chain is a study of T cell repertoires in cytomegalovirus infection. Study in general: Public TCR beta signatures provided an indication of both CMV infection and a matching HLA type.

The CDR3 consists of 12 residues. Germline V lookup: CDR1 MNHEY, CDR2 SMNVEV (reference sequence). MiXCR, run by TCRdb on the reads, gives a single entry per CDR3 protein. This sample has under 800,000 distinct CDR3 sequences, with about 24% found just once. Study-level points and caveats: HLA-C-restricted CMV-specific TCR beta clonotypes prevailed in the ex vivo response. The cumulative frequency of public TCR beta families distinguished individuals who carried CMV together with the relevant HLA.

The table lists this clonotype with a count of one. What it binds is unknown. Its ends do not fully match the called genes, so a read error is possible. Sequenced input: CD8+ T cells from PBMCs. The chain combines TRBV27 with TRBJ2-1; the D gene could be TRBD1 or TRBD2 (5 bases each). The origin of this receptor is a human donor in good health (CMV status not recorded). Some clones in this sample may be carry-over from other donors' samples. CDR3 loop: CANSLAGTGKFF. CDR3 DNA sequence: TGTGCCAACAGTTTAGCCGGGACCGGGAAGTTCTTC.